This TCR beta chain emerged from a study of T cells after somatic rescue of genetic block. Profiling relied on immunoSEQ multiplex PCR, and the TCRdb table lists in-frame clones only, not all of them. The table has 68,000 or so clones, around 92% seen once. The CDR3 totals 13 residues. V was clipped by 6 bases and J by 8 bases; unmatched bases: 7. CDR1 and CDR2 (germline): MNHNY, SVGAGI (reference sequence). This clonotype originated in a man between 35 and 55 years old. Sample: peripheral blood mononuclear cells (PBMCs). This chain links TRBV6-6 with TRBJ1-5; 7 positions agree with TRBD1. The chain's CDR3 is CASRGPGGKPQHF. As DNA, the CDR3 is TGTGCCAGCAGGGGGCCAGGGGGTAAGCCCCAGCATTTT.